This T cell receptor (beta chain) originates from a study of shared clonotypes between healthy human individuals. The table came from immunoSEQ multiplex PCR; TCRdb's copy has only in-frame clones and leaves some out. The table has 2 million to 2.5 million clones, approximately 93% seen once; the top ten hold approximately 0.4%. Looked up from germline, CDR1 is KGHSH and CDR2 is LQKENI. The CDR3 runs 15 residues. Trimming left V 1 base short and J 0 bases short, with 7 bases between. This sequence originates from a man aged 18 to 30 in good health. Some clones in this sample may be carry-over from other donors' samples. The chain has TRBV18 and TRBJ2-1; no firm D call. The sample was naive CD4+ T cells from PBMCs. The sample's subset: CD45RA+ positively selected. The CDR3 DNA follows: TGTGCCAGCTCACCACGGCCACCCTCCTACAATGAGCAGTTCTTC. Translated: CASSPRPPSYNEQFF.